This T cell receptor beta chain was retrieved from a study of blood T cells in healthy people across ages. Study details: About one barcoded beta molecule per two T cells was captured by template switching. Whole-study findings and limits: There was a strong correlation between TCR beta diversity and naive T cell percentage.

Trimming left V 1 base short and J 5 bases short, with 13 bases between. The CDR3 contains 15 residues. CDR1 and CDR2 from the germline V gene are MNHNS and SASEGT. This clonotype turned up a few times. Antigen unknown. A sample-barcoded 5' primer and a J-beta primer mix were used in a second PCR of roughly 6 to 11 cycles. TCRdb used MiXCR to reprocess the 5' RACE reads, holding one entry per CDR3 protein. The sample has some 1.6 million distinct CDR3 sequences; about 31% are singletons. This rearrangement joins TRBV6-1 to TRBJ2-3; D unresolved. The clonotype originates from a woman aged 30 to 39 in good health. Sequencing input: blood. CDR3 protein: CASSEDPNGVDTQYF. CDR3 sequence (DNA): TGTGCCAGCAGTGAAGACCCGAATGGAGTAGATACGCAGTATTTT.